These 28 T cell receptor beta chains came from one sample sequenced in a study of blood T cell repertoires in COVID-19. Assay used: immunoSEQ multiplex PCR; TCRdb lists only in-frame clones, some missing. The sample lists more than 400,000 clones, over 75% occurring once. Sequenced material: peripheral blood. These TCRs come from a human donor in a cohort sampled during active COVID-19.

The chain combines TRBV5-6 with TRBJ2-7, with 12 bases aligning to TRBD2. The ends lost 0 bases at V and 6 bases at J; junction bases unmatched: 7. Looked up from germline, CDR1 is SGHDT and CDR2 is YYEEEE. This CDR3 is built from 16 residues. In nucleotides, the CDR3 is TGTGCCAGCAGCTTGGGACTAGCGGGAGTGGGGCTCGAGCAGTACTTC. As protein: CASSLGLAGVGLEQYF. The entire variable domain, with the rest obtained from reference TRBV5-6 and TRBJ2-7, is as follows: DAGVTQSPTHLIKTRGQQVTLRCSPKSGHDTVSWYQQALGQGPQFIFQYYEEEERQRGNFPDRFSGHQFPNYSSELNVNALLLGDSALYLCASSLGLAGVGLEQYFGPGTRLTVT.

The chain joins TRBV6-5 to TRBJ1-2; D possibly corresponds to TRBD1 (5 bases). The germline gives CDR1 MNHEY, CDR2 SVGAGI. The CDR3 runs to 14 residues. Trimming left V 2 bases short and J 3 bases short, with 10 bases between. Here the CDR3 DNA reads TGTGCCAGCAGTTACGCAGGGTACTACTATGGCTACACCTTC. Protein product: CASSYAGYYYGYTF.

This clone has just a few counts. CDR3 bases: TGTGCCAGCAGTGCACACGAAGGGGTGAGTGGCTACACCTTC. Amino acids: CASSAHEGVSGYTF. V and J are TRBV25-1 and TRBJ1-2, with a weak D call TRBD1 (5 bases). There are 14 residues in the CDR3. Trimming removed 4 bases from V and 7 bases from J, with 16 bases in between. The germline V gene has CDR1 MGHDK and CDR2 SYGVNS.

The table lists this clone with a count of one. The chain couples TRBV19 to TRBJ1-4, with unresolved D. The CDR3 has 15 residues. Per germline, CDR1 LNHDA and CDR2 SQIVND (reference sequence). Trimming took 3 bases from V and 5 from J, leaving 13 bases between them. The CDR3 nucleotides are TGTGCCAGTAGTATTATTGGAGTCGGGAATGAAAAACTGTTTTTT. Translating it yields CASSIIGVGNEKLFF.

The chain combines TRBV9 with TRBJ2-5, with 7 bases matching TRBD2. The CDR3 loop spans 14 amino acids. Trimming at V came to 1 base and at J to 5 bases, leaving 5 bases not matched to a gene. The germline V gene encodes CDR1 SGDLS and CDR2 YYNGEE. The CDR3 spells CASSVLAGGETQYF. In nucleotides, the CDR3 is TGTGCCAGCAGCGTATTGGCCGGGGGGGAGACCCAGTACTTC.

J is TRBJ1-5 and V is TRBV2, with no clear D. The germline gives CDR1 SNHLY, CDR2 FYNNEI. The V end was cut by 3 bases, the J end by 6 bases, with 9 bases between. The CDR3 is 13 amino acids. The CDR3, as DNA: TGTGCCAGCAGTGATTTCCGGAGTCAGCCCCAGCATTTT. This gives the protein CASSDFRSQPQHF.

This CDR3 is CASSRGLDTQYF. The CDR3 nucleotides read TGTGCCAGCAGTAGGGGGTTAGATACGCAGTATTTT. This rearrangement joins TRBV6-5 to TRBJ2-3; D perhaps matches TRBD1 (6 bases). Trimming shortened V by 5 bases and J by 5 bases, and 8 bases separated the two germline ends. Germline lookup yields CDR1 MNHEY and CDR2 SVGAGI. The CDR3 has 12 amino acids.

The CDR3 nucleotides read TGTGCCAGTAGTATAACCACGGGTGGAGGGACTGAAGCTTTCTTT. Translating it yields CASSITTGGGTEAFF. The rearrangement links TRBV19 to TRBJ1-1; D not certain. The CDR3 totals 15 residues. V lost 2 bases, J lost 5 bases, and 15 bases lay in between. Germline values: CDR1 LNHDA, CDR2 SQIVND (reference sequence).

The chain recombines TRBV7-9 with TRBJ1-2; D remains unclear. The CDR3 runs to 13 residues. The V end lost 3 bases, the J end lost 4 bases, and 9 bases lay between the germline ends. Germline values: CDR1 SEHNR, CDR2 FQNEAQ (reference sequence). CDR3 protein: CASSFAGFYGYTF. In DNA form, the CDR3 reads TGTGCCAGCAGCTTTGCGGGGTTCTATGGCTACACCTTC.

This chain joins TRBV10-1 and TRBJ1-1, with 8 nucleotides matching TRBD1. Trimming removed 2 bases from V and 5 bases from J; junction bases left unmatched: 7. The CDR3 sequence is 15 residues long. Germline lookup yields CDR1 WNHNN and CDR2 SYGVQD (reference sequence). The CDR3 DNA follows: TGCGCCAGCAGTGAGAGCGACAGGGGTCGGACTGAAGCTTTCTTT. This translates into CASSESDRGRTEAFF.

The chain couples TRBV28 to TRBJ1-2; a weak D match, TRBD1 (6 bases). CDR1 MDHEN and CDR2 SYDVKM come from the germline V gene. The CDR3 contains 14 residues. V lost 6 bases and J 0 bases, leaving 11 bases between the germline ends. CDR3 sequence reads: CASSWTVTNYGYTF. The CDR3 DNA sequence: TGTGCCAGCAGCTGGACAGTAACTAACTATGGCTACACCTTC.

This rearrangement joins TRBV4-1 to TRBJ2-7, with D tentatively TRBD2 (6 bases). The CDR3 runs to 16 residues. Germline CDR1 is MGHRA and CDR2 is YSYEKL. Trimming removed 3 bases at V and 4 bases at J, with 19 bases between. The CDR3 reads CASSQAGRGLAYEQYF. CDR3 DNA sequence: TGCGCCAGCAGCCAGGCGGGAAGGGGACTCGCTTACGAGCAGTACTTC.

This chain connects TRBV7-2 to TRBJ2-2, with D perhaps TRBD2 (5 bases). The CDR3 loop spans 16 amino acids. Trimming took off 1 base at V and 8 bases at J, with 17 bases between the two ends. From germline, CDR1 is SGHTA and CDR2 FQGNSA. CDR3 protein: CASSLGGLGRAGELFF. The CDR3 DNA is TGTGCCAGCAGCTTAGGCGGGTTGGGTAGGGCAGGGGAGCTGTTTTTT.

For the CDR3, the DNA is TGTGCCAGCAGTTCGAACGGGAAAGCTTTCTTT. Its protein product is CASSSNGKAFF. The chain carries TRBV6-5 and TRBJ1-1; the D is unclear. In germline, CDR1 is MNHEY, CDR2 SVGAGI. This CDR3 region has 11 residues. Between the trimmed V and J ends, which lost 4 bases and 9 bases, there was a span of 9 bases.

This chain links TRBV10-1 with TRBJ2-7; 8 bases match TRBD2. Losses at the gene ends were 3 bases for V and 1 base for J; bases not matched to a gene: 5. The CDR3 contains 15 residues. Germline CDR1 and CDR2: WNHNN and SYGVQD (reference sequence). CDR3 region: CASSEGAGVSYEQYF. The DNA for the CDR3 is TGCGCCAGCAGTGAAGGAGCGGGAGTATCCTACGAGCAGTACTTC.

The gene calls are TRBV6-5 and TRBJ1-1; 11 bases are a match to TRBD1. The ends lost 9 bases at V and 5 bases at J; junction bases unmatched: 11. The length of the CDR3 is 15 residues. Per germline, CDR1 MNHEY and CDR2 SVGAGI. The DNA of the CDR3 is TGTGCCAGTGGCGGACAGGGGGCAGGGGATACTGAAGCTTTCTTT. Amino acids: CASGGQGAGDTEAFF.

The chain recombines TRBV30 with TRBJ1-2; D gene unclear. CDR1 is GTSNPN, CDR2 SVGIG, per germline (reference sequence). This CDR3 spans 15 amino acids. Trimming took off 0 bases at V and 0 bases at J, with 11 bases between the two ends. The CDR3 DNA reads as TGTGCCTGGAGTGTCTTAGATTATTCTAACTATGGCTACACCTTC. Residues: CAWSVLDYSNYGYTF. Using reference TRBV30 and TRBJ1-2 for the parts outside the CDR3, the full variable domain is SQTIHQWPATLVQPVGSPLSLECTVEGTSNPNLYWYRQAAGRGLQLLFYSVGIGQISSEVPQNLSASRPQDRQFILSSKKLLLSDSGFYLCAWSVLDYSNYGYTFGSGTRLTVV.

The chain is built from TRBV5-1 and TRBJ2-1; 12 bases fit TRBD2. The CDR3 is 15 residues long. V dropped 0 bases and J dropped 9; count of bases not matched to a gene: 4. Germline V lookup: CDR1 SGHRS, CDR2 YFSETQ. DNA for the CDR3: TGCGCCAGCAGCTTGGTCCTAGCGGGAGGGGGTGAGCAGTTCTTC. Protein sequence: CASSLVLAGGGEQFF.

The chain uses TRBV29-1 and TRBJ1-1; D remains ambiguous. CDR1 is SQVTM, CDR2 ANQGSEA, per germline. This CDR3 spans 14 amino acids. Trimming removed 4 bases at V and 1 base at J, with 13 bases between. This CDR3 reads CSVVPNSKNTEAFF. DNA for the CDR3: TGCAGCGTTGTCCCCAACAGCAAGAACACTGAAGCTTTCTTT. Full variable domain (missing parts from reference TRBV29-1 and TRBJ1-1): SAVISQKPSRDICQRGTSLTIQCQVDSQVTMMFWYRQQPGQSLTLIATANQGSEATYESGFVIDKFPISRPNLTFSTLTVSNMSPEDSSIYLCSVVPNSKNTEAFFGQGTRLTVV.

This clone was detected a few times. The J gene is TRBJ2-3, the V gene TRBV30; D call uncertain. This CDR3 is 13 amino acids long. In germline, CDR1 is GTSNPN, CDR2 SVGIG (reference sequence). V was cut by 3 bases and J by 5 bases, with 12 bases left in between. This CDR3 reads CAWRGRVQDTQYF. CDR3 coding DNA: TGTGCCTGGAGGGGCCGAGTGCAAGATACGCAGTATTTT.

The chain couples TRBV2 to TRBJ2-2; TRBD2 might be the D (5 bases). Per germline, CDR1 SNHLY and CDR2 FYNNEI. V lost 5 bases and J 5 bases, leaving 15 bases between the germline ends. CDR3 length equals 15 residues. The CDR3 here is CASSLEDSRTGELFF. The CDR3 region has the DNA TGTGCCAGCAGTCTCGAGGACTCGAGGACCGGGGAGCTGTTTTTT.

The sample holds one count of this clone. The gene calls are TRBV5-8 and TRBJ1-5; the match to TRBD1 covers 9 bases. CDR3 length equals 15 residues. V lost 5 bases to trimming and J lost 2 bases; unmatched junction nucleotides: 5. Germline assignment: CDR1 SGHTS and CDR2 YDEGEE. As DNA, the CDR3 is TGTGCCAGCAGAATCGACAGGGGGGGCAATCAGCCCCAGCATTTT. Its protein product is CASRIDRGGNQPQHF. Based on the CDR3 plus reference TRBV5-8 and TRBJ1-5, the full variable domain is EAGVTQSPTHLIKTRGQQATLRCSPISGHTSVYWYQQALGLGLQFLLWYDEGEERNRGNFPPRFSGRQFPNYSSELNVNALELEDSALYLCASRIDRGGNQPQHFGDGTRLSIL.

J is TRBJ2-1 and V is TRBV15; the D gene is possibly TRBD2 (6 bases). The germline V gene encodes CDR1 LNHNV and CDR2 YYDKDF (reference sequence). The CDR3 sequence is 13 residues long. V lost 1 base to trimming and J lost 9 bases, with 10 bases between them. The CDR3 protein is CATSRARAGEQFF. CDR3 coding DNA: TGTGCCACCAGCAGAGCGCGAGCGGGTGAGCAGTTCTTC.

This chain uses TRBV30 with TRBJ1-2; TRBD1 might be the D (6 bases). V was pared by 0 bases and J by 6 bases, with 11 bases between. CDR3 length equals 13 residues. Germline V lookup: CDR1 GTSNPN, CDR2 SVGIG (reference sequence). CDR3 coding DNA: TGTGCCTGGAGTGTACAGGGTATTAATGGCTACACCTTC. This translates into CAWSVQGINGYTF.

The V and J genes are TRBV4-1 and TRBJ2-2; 8 bases fit TRBD1. V lost 6 bases, J lost 4 bases, and 10 bases stayed unmatched. The germline CDR1 and CDR2 sequences are MGHRA and YSYEKL. This CDR3 region has 16 residues. CDR3: CASRQPRGLSTGELFF. CDR3 bases: TGCGCCAGCAGGCAGCCCAGGGGGCTGAGCACCGGGGAGCTGTTTTTT.

The rearrangement joins TRBV7-2 to TRBJ1-2; TRBD1 matches at 7 bases. The CDR3 is 14 amino acids. Germline CDR1 SGHTA, CDR2 FQGNSA. V dropped 5 bases and J dropped 5; count of bases not matched to a gene: 8. The CDR3 reads CASSISGTEYGYTF. CDR3 DNA: TGTGCCAGCAGCATCTCCGGGACAGAATATGGCTACACCTTC.

The V call is TRBV4-3, the J call TRBJ1-4; a weak D match, TRBD1 (5 bases). V was clipped by 4 bases and J by 5 bases, with 8 bases between them. The CDR3 loop spans 13 amino acids. The germline CDR1 and CDR2 sequences are LGHNA and YSLEER. The CDR3 spells CASSRGLNEKLFF. DNA of the CDR3: TGCGCCAGCAGCCGGGGCCTAAATGAAAAACTGTTTTTT.

The rearrangement uses TRBV6-5 and TRBJ1-5, with 8 bases matching TRBD1. Trimming cost V 6 bases and J 7 bases; bases outside gene matches: 8. CDR1 and CDR2 (germline): MNHEY, SVGAGI. There are 14 residues in the CDR3. Here the CDR3 DNA reads TGTGCCAGCAGCCCCAGGGGGCTACGGCAGCCCCAGCATTTT. Translation gives CASSPRGLRQPQHF.